These T cell receptor beta chains were read from a single sample in a study of blood T cell repertoires in COVID-19. Only in-frame clones appear in the TCRdb table, and some are missing; sequencing was by immunoSEQ multiplex PCR. The sample holds under 250,000 clones; nearly 90% are singletons and the top ten take 3% to 3.5%. Sequencing was carried out using peripheral blood. The receptors were gathered from a man between 18 and 35 years old with active or convalescent COVID-19. CDR3s include the opening cysteine and the closing phenylalanine or tryptophan. The order of the fields is D gene, clone size, J gene, V gene, CDR3 protein, CDR3 DNA. D genes are given only for firm matches. Some rows have no size entry. The others give once, few or many, or a class for an expanded clone.

TRBD2 | once | TRBJ2-7 | TRBV28 | CASRGGIYEQYF | TGTGCCAGCAGGGGAGGGATCTACGAGCAGTACTTC
TRBD1 | - | TRBJ1-2 | TRBV6-6 | CASSPRQGAYGYTF | TGTGCCAGCAGCCCGCGACAGGGGGCCTATGGCTACACCTTC
TRBD1 | - | TRBJ1-1 | TRBV19 | CASSIGGGTGEAFF | TGTGCCAGTAGTATAGGGGGCGGGACAGGTGAAGCTTTCTTT
TRBD2 | - | TRBJ2-3 | TRBV27 | CASRLAGGFTDTQYF | TGTGCCAGTAGACTAGCGGGGGGTTTCACAGATACGCAGTATTTT
TRBD1 | - | TRBJ2-5 | TRBV9 | CASSPRRTGEETQYF | TGTGCCAGCAGCCCCAGAAGGACAGGAGAAGAGACCCAGTACTTC
- | - | TRBJ1-5 | TRBV19 | CASSIYLGNQPQHF | TGTGCCAGTAGTATTTACTTGGGCAATCAGCCCCAGCATTTT
- | - | TRBJ1-2 | TRBV29-1 | CSVLPTGLYGYTF | TGCAGCGTTCTTCCGACAGGCCTCTATGGCTACACCTTC
- | - | TRBJ1-4 | TRBV7-9 | CASSLSGNEKLFF | TGTGCCAGCAGCTTATCCGGGAATGAAAAACTGTTTTTT
TRBD2 | - | TRBJ2-1 | TRBV20-1 | CSASVSGRKINEQFF | TGCAGTGCTAGTGTGAGCGGGAGGAAAATCAATGAGCAGTTCTTC
TRBD1 | - | TRBJ2-7 | TRBV5-1 | CASSGQGASYEQYF | TGCGCCAGCAGCGGACAGGGGGCTTCCTACGAGCAGTACTTC
- | - | TRBJ1-1 | TRBV7-2 | CASSLYGLGAFF | TGTGCCAGCAGCTTGTACGGCTTGGGCGCTTTCTTT
- | few | TRBJ1-1 | TRBV5-1 | CASSFQLYTEAFF | TGCGCCAGCAGCTTTCAATTGTACACTGAAGCTTTCTTT
TRBD1 | few | TRBJ1-1 | TRBV5-4 | CASSLAQGGNTEAFF | TGTGCCAGCAGCTTGGCCCAGGGGGGGAACACTGAAGCTTTCTTT
- | - | TRBJ2-5 | TRBV7-3 | CASSLNSGSETQYF | TGTGCCAGCAGCTTAAATTCGGGGAGCGAGACCCAGTACTTC
TRBD2 | once | TRBJ2-1 | TRBV13 | CASSPRTSGGAYNEQFF | TGTGCCAGCAGCCCCAGGACTAGCGGGGGAGCGTACAATGAGCAGTTCTTC
- | - | TRBJ1-2 | TRBV30 | CAWSVRRANYGYTF | TGTGCCTGGAGTGTACGCCGAGCTAACTATGGCTACACCTTC